These 32 T cell receptor beta chains came from one sample sequenced in a study of T cells in Graves' hyperthyroidism and ophthalmopathy. TCR beta CDR3 regions were amplified from RNA transcripts. A first-round RT-PCR of the TCR CDR3 used the HTBI primer set. TCRdb analysed the multiplex PCR reads with MiXCR anew, one entry per CDR3 protein. This sample has 610,000 or so distinct CDR3 sequences, with 35% to 55% found just once. The sequenced sample consisted of peripheral blood or thyroid tissue (not recorded which). These receptors were obtained from a woman under 30 with Graves' hyperthyroidism.

The chain has TRBV20-1 and TRBJ1-5, with a tentative D call TRBD1 (6 bases). CDR1 is DFQATT, CDR2 SNEGSKA, per germline (reference sequence). This CDR3 has 15 residues. Trimming took 6 bases from V and 6 from J, leaving 21 bases between them. In DNA, the CDR3 is TGCAGTGCAAGCGGGGGGGCGCAGGGCGGTCAGCCCCAGCATTTT. It is translated as CSASGGAQGGQPQHF.

The sample holds many counts of this clonotype. The V gene is TRBV19, the J gene TRBJ1-4; D is undetermined. Germline CDR1 LNHDA, CDR2 SQIVND (reference sequence). The V gene lost 3 bases and the J gene lost 6 bases, with 11 bases spanning the gap. The CDR3 extends over 14 amino acids. This chain's CDR3 is CASSMAPRDEKLFF. Written as DNA, the CDR3 is TGTGCCAGTAGTATGGCACCTAGGGATGAAAAACTGTTTTTT.

This clonotype was observed at least ten times. The CDR3 is CASSPWTGGSGANVLTF. The DNA for the CDR3 is TGTGCCAGCAGCCCCTGGACAGGGGGCTCTGGGGCCAACGTCCTGACTTTC. The rearrangement uses TRBV4-2 and TRBJ2-6; 10 nucleotides align to TRBD1. Trimming removed 4 bases from V and 0 bases from J; junction bases left unmatched: 3. Germline values: CDR1 LGHNA, CDR2 YNFKEQ. The CDR3 length is 17 residues.

The CDR3 nucleotides are TGTGCCATCAGTGATGAGGGCCTTTATGGCTACACCTTC. Protein product: CAISDEGLYGYTF. This chain uses TRBV10-3 with TRBJ1-2; D uncertain. The CDR3 extends over 13 amino acids. V lost 3 bases and J 5 bases, leaving 10 bases between the germline ends. The germline V gene has CDR1 ENHRY and CDR2 SYGVKD.

This clonotype was recorded many times. This chain joins TRBV19 and TRBJ1-1; 8 bases match TRBD1. The junction had 4 bases not matched to a gene; V was cut back by 6 bases and J by 1 base. The length of the CDR3 is 14 residues. Germline V lookup: CDR1 LNHDA, CDR2 SQIVND (reference sequence). CDR3 sequence reads: CASSGTGANTEAFF. The CDR3 DNA follows: TGTGCCAGTAGCGGGACAGGCGCGAACACTGAAGCTTTCTTT.

CDR3: CSAPRDRANVLTF. CDR3 DNA sequence: TGCAGTGCCCCCCGGGACAGGGCCAACGTCCTGACTTTC. The chain uses TRBV20-1 and TRBJ2-6; D is possibly TRBD1 (6 bases). CDR1 DFQATT and CDR2 SNEGSKA come from the germline V gene (reference sequence). This CDR3 is 13 amino acids long. V lost 6 bases and J 5 bases, leaving 11 bases between the germline ends.

For this clonotype: The conserved phenylalanine or tryptophan normally closing the CDR3 is absent here, so this likely arose from a read error. The V gene is TRBV7-9, the J gene TRBJ2-1, with D uncertain. The V gene lost 10 bases and the J gene lost 4 bases, with 8 bases spanning the gap. The CDR3 runs 11 residues. Germline-derived CDR1 and CDR2 are SEHNR and FQNEAQ (reference sequence). CDR3 protein: CATSGYNEQFS. The DNA for the CDR3 is TGTGCCACCTCGGGTTACAATGAGCAGTTCTCC.

This clonotype appeared many times. This chain's CDR3 is CSATPGGTNEKLFF. For the CDR3, the DNA is TGCAGCGCTACCCCCGGGGGAACTAATGAAAAACTGTTTTTT. The chain employs TRBV29-1 and TRBJ1-4, with D possibly TRBD1 on 5 matching bases. The CDR3 covers 14 residues. Germline V gives CDR1 SQVTM, CDR2 ANQGSEA. Trimming removed 7 bases at V and 1 base at J, with 13 bases between.

The J gene is TRBJ2-5, the V gene TRBV3-1; D call uncertain. The CDR3 is made up of 18 amino acids. Deletions cut 4 bases from V and 5 bases from J, with 26 bases between. Germline assignment: CDR1 LGHDT and CDR2 YNNKEL (reference sequence). CDR3 protein: CASSPNPSGFSVRETQYF. The CDR3, as DNA: TGTGCCAGCAGCCCAAATCCCTCCGGATTTTCGGTCCGGGAGACCCAGTACTTC.

The V and J genes are TRBV10-3 and TRBJ2-7; 8 nucleotides agree with TRBD1. The CDR3 is 13 amino acids. With V trimmed by 5 bases and J by 3 bases, 3 bases remained unmatched. Germline lookup yields CDR1 ENHRY and CDR2 SYGVKD. DNA for the CDR3: TGTGCCATCAGTATAACAGGGGGCTACGAGCAGTACTTC. It encodes CAISITGGYEQYF.

V is TRBV25-1 and J is TRBJ1-1, with D maybe TRBD1 (6 bases). Germline V gives CDR1 MGHDK, CDR2 SYGVNS. CDR3 length: 14 amino acids. V was cut by 6 bases and J by 1 base, with 12 bases left in between. This CDR3 reads CASSVGQWNTEAFF. CDR3 coding DNA: TGTGCCAGCAGCGTCGGACAGTGGAACACTGAAGCTTTCTTT.

This sequence joins TRBV29-1 and TRBJ2-7; D ambiguous. Germline CDR1 and CDR2: SQVTM and ANQGSEA. Trimming left V 8 bases short and J 4 bases short, with 18 bases between. There are 13 residues in the CDR3. This chain's CDR3 is CSLVWAVGYEQYF. The CDR3 bases are TGCAGCTTAGTATGGGCCGTTGGGTACGAGCAGTACTTC.

This clonotype occurred many times. This chain connects TRBV6-2 or TRBV6-3 to TRBJ2-5; D not resolved. The CDR3 has 13 amino acids. The ends were cut back, 6 bases at V and 0 bases at J, with 8 bases in the middle. CDR1 is MNHEY, CDR2 SVGEGT, per germline. CDR3 DNA: TGTGCCAGCAGAGAGTCGTACCAAGAGACCCAGTACTTC. Translation: CASRESYQETQYF.

V gene TRBV24-1 combines with J gene TRBJ2-3, with 7 bases identical to TRBD1. With 7 bases clipped from V and 0 bases from J, the junction kept 12 bases outside the gene matches. Germline lookup yields CDR1 KGHDR and CDR2 SFDVKD. This CDR3 comprises 17 residues. The CDR3 reads CATSRQGDTPSTDTQYF. CDR3 sequence (DNA): TGTGCCACCAGCCGCCAGGGGGACACACCTAGCACAGATACGCAGTATTTT.

This clonotype was seen at least ten times. The chain couples TRBV20-1 to TRBJ2-6; tentative D call: TRBD1 (5 bases). Germline CDR1 and CDR2: DFQATT and SNEGSKA (reference sequence). CDR3 size: 16 residues. The V end lost 6 bases, the J end lost 2 bases, and 17 bases lay between the germline ends. The CDR3 here is CSAQGVGSAGANVLTF. CDR3 DNA: TGCAGTGCCCAAGGGGTCGGTTCGGCTGGGGCCAACGTCCTGACTTTC.

Note on this clonotype: The CDR3 ends on some other residue instead of the conserved phenylalanine or tryptophan, so this is likely a read error. The DNA is left out, because the CDR3 cannot be placed on it with certainty; the CDR3 is given as TCRdb lists it. The chain is built from TRBV20-1 and TRBJ2-7; the D segment call TRBD2 is taken from the table without a DNA check. CDR1 is DFQATT, CDR2 SNEGSKA, per germline (reference sequence). Counting both end residues, the CDR3 totals 9 amino acids. CDR3 loop: CSARGRLAG.

This clonotype was recorded many times. The chain links TRBV7-9 to TRBJ2-5; TRBD1 matches 9 bases. The CDR3 totals 15 residues. CDR1 and CDR2 (germline): SEHNR, FQNEAQ (reference sequence). J lost 5 bases, V lost 4 bases, and 8 bases had no gene match. The CDR3 sequence: CASSWRQGERETQYF. The CDR3 DNA reads as TGTGCCAGCAGCTGGCGACAGGGGGAGAGGGAGACCCAGTACTTC. Filled out from reference TRBV7-9 and TRBJ2-5, the complete variable domain reads DTGVSQNPRHKITKRGQNVTFRCDPISEHNRLYWYRQTLGQGPEFLTYFQNEAQLEKSRLLSDRFSAERPKGSFSTLEIQRTEQGDSAMYLCASSWRQGERETQYFGPGTRLLVL.

CDR3 nucleotide sequence: TGTGCCATCAGTGTAGGACAGCGCACTGAAGCTTTCTTT. Translating gives CAISVGQRTEAFF. J is TRBJ1-1 and V is TRBV10-3, with a possible D match to TRBD1 (6 bases). Trimming removed 4 bases at V and 4 bases at J, with 10 bases between. There are 13 residues in the CDR3. CDR1 ENHRY and CDR2 SYGVKD come from the germline V gene.

This clonotype occurred many times. The chain uses TRBV12-3 or TRBV12-4 and TRBJ2-5, with TRBD2 matching over 7 bases. CDR3 length: 13 residues. The V gene end was trimmed by 3 bases and the J gene end by 3 bases; junction bases not matched to a gene: 1. CDR3 sequence: CASSFGREETQYF. CDR3 DNA: TGTGCCAGCAGTTTTGGGAGGGAAGAGACCCAGTACTTC.

The chain joins TRBV7-2 to TRBJ1-6; no clear D gene. Germline V gives CDR1 SGHTA, CDR2 FQGNSA. V was trimmed by 5 bases and J by 12 bases, leaving 8 bases between them. The CDR3 spans 11 residues. CDR3 nucleotide sequence: TGTGCCAGCAGCAGCGCGGGACCCCTCCACTTT. Translating it yields CASSSAGPLHF.

DNA of the CDR3: TGTGCCTGGAGTTTAACAGGTAACGCTGAAGCTTTCTTT. Translation gives CAWSLTGNAEAFF. The chain has TRBV7-9 and TRBJ1-1; tentative D call: TRBD1 (5 bases). The CDR3 has 13 residues. Trimming cost V 11 bases and J 6 bases, with 19 bases left between them. Germline CDR1 and CDR2: SEHNR and FQNEAQ (reference sequence).

This clonotype appeared many times. The V gene is TRBV7-6, the J gene TRBJ1-1; maybe TRBD1 (6 bases). Germline loops: CDR1 SGHVS, CDR2 FNYEAQ. Trimming took 1 base from V and 4 from J, leaving 16 bases between them. The CDR3 totals 16 residues. This chain's CDR3 is CASSLDNPGVATEAFF. CDR3 DNA: TGTGCCAGCAGCTTAGATAATCCAGGGGTGGCCACTGAAGCTTTCTTT. Full variable domain (missing parts from reference TRBV7-6 and TRBJ1-1): GAGVSQSPRYKVTKRGQDVALRCDPISGHVSLYWYRQALGQGPEFLTYFNYEAQQDKSGLPNDRFSAERPEGSISTLTIQRTEQRDSAMYRCASSLDNPGVATEAFFGQGTRLTVV.

DNA for the CDR3: TGTGCCACCAGTGATACCCGGGACAGGGCTGGGGCCAACGTCCTGACTTTC. This encodes CATSDTRDRAGANVLTF. The V call is TRBV24-1, the J call TRBJ2-6, with 9 bases that match TRBD1. The CDR3 runs to 17 residues. Germline CDR1 is KGHDR and CDR2 is SFDVKD. The trim removed 3 bases at V and 2 bases at J, leaving 4 bases unmatched.

The J gene is TRBJ1-5, the V gene TRBV19, with D perhaps TRBD1 (6 bases). The CDR3 sequence is 13 residues long. CDR1 and CDR2 (germline): LNHDA, SQIVND (reference sequence). Trimming shortened V by 8 bases and J by 6 bases, and 14 bases separated the two germline ends. CDR3 coding DNA: TGTGCCAGTTTGGGTGGGGGCTCTCAGCCCCAGCATTTT. It is translated as CASLGGGSQPQHF.

The V gene is TRBV7-2, the J gene TRBJ2-3; 7 nucleotides match TRBD2. This CDR3 has 18 residues. V lost 2 bases, J lost 1 base, and 12 bases stayed unmatched. CDR1 and CDR2 from the germline V gene are SGHTA and FQGNSA. CDR3 in DNA: TGTGCCAGCAGCTTAAGAGGGAGGGCCCTATTTCGCACAGATACGCAGTATTTT. This translates into CASSLRGRALFRTDTQYF.

This clonotype was observed once. A much larger clone differs from this one at a single base, so this may be a read error. DNA of the CDR3: TGTGCCAGTAGTATTGGACTAGCGGTAGGGGGAGCCTACGAGCAGTACTTC. Its protein product is CASSIGLAVGGAYEQYF. The chain is built from TRBV19 and TRBJ2-7; 10 nucleotides match TRBD2. Per germline, CDR1 LNHDA and CDR2 SQIVND (reference sequence). V shed 3 bases, J shed 2 bases, and the junction held 10 bases outside the gene matches. CDR3 length equals 17 residues. Combining the CDR3 with reference TRBV19 and TRBJ2-7 gives the whole variable domain DGGITQSPKYLFRKEGQNVTLSCEQNLNHDAMYWYRQDPGQGLRLIYYSQIVNDFQKGDIAEGYSVSREKKESFPLTVTSAQKNPTAFYLCASSIGLAVGGAYEQYFGPGTRLTVT.

Concerning this clonotype itself: This could be a read error, since a much larger clone is one nucleotide away. The chain is built from TRBV2 and TRBJ1-5; D is undetermined. Germline loops: CDR1 SNHLY, CDR2 FYNNEI. This CDR3 has 14 amino acids. The CDR3 is CAGSDPGMSQPQHF. The CDR3 DNA follows: TGTGCCGGCAGTGACCCCGGGATGTCTCAGCCCCAGCATTTT. Combining the CDR3 with reference TRBV2 and TRBJ1-5 gives the whole variable domain EPEVTQTPSHQVTQMGQEVILRCVPISNHLYFYWYRQILGQKVEFLVSFYNNEISEKSEIFDDQFSVERPDGSNFTLKIRSTKLEDSAMYFCAGSDPGMSQPQHFGDGTRLSIL.

This clonotype has a handful of counts. This CDR3 fails to terminate in the conserved phenylalanine or tryptophan, so it likely reflects a read error. No DNA is shown, since the ends of the CDR3 on it are uncertain; the CDR3 is the one TCRdb lists. The V call is TRBV2, the J call TRBJ2-3; the table's D gene call, TRBD2, was not cross checked with the DNA. The CDR3 adds up to 8 amino acids, both ends counted. Germline CDR1 and CDR2: SNHLY and FYNNEI. CDR3 amino acids: CASRDLAG.

The V gene is TRBV29-1, the J gene TRBJ1-1, with unresolved D. Per germline, CDR1 SQVTM and CDR2 ANQGSEA. This CDR3 region has 13 residues. V lost 8 bases to trimming and J lost 1 base, with 14 bases between them. The CDR3 DNA follows: TGCAGCTCACCACCGAGCCGGAACACTGAAGCTTTCTTT. It yields the protein CSSPPSRNTEAFF. Drawing the rest from reference TRBV29-1 and TRBJ1-1, the complete variable domain is SAVISQKPSRDICQRGTSLTIQCQVDSQVTMMFWYRQQPGQSLTLIATANQGSEATYESGFVIDKFPISRPNLTFSTLTVSNMSPEDSSIYLCSSPPSRNTEAFFGQGTRLTVV.

The CDR3 nucleotides are TGTGCCAGCAGCCTTAGCGGGAGTTGGAATGAGCAGTTCTTC. It translates to CASSLSGSWNEQFF. The rearrangement uses TRBV11-2 and TRBJ2-1; 9 positions agree with TRBD2. The CDR3 has 14 amino acids. Germline CDR1 is SGHAT and CDR2 is FQNNGV. V shed 5 bases, J shed 7 bases, and the junction held 6 bases outside the gene matches.

The CDR3 DNA sequence: TGTGCCAGCATTGGGGTGGGCGGTGAGACCCAGTACTTC. Encoded protein: CASIGVGGETQYF. J is TRBJ2-5 and V is TRBV2; no clear D gene. The CDR3 runs 13 residues. Trimming stripped 7 bases from V and 5 bases from J, with 14 bases between. The germline V gene encodes CDR1 SNHLY and CDR2 FYNNEI.

The sample holds many counts of this clonotype. This chain uses TRBV5-6 with TRBJ1-1; 7 nucleotides match TRBD1. CDR1 is SGHDT and CDR2 is YYEEEE in the germline V gene. J lost 1 base, V lost 4 bases, and 4 bases had no gene match. The length of the CDR3 is 14 residues. This CDR3 reads CASSRQGWNTEAFF. The CDR3 nucleotides read TGTGCCAGCAGCCGACAGGGATGGAACACTGAAGCTTTCTTT.